This T cell receptor beta chain was captured by sequencing in a study of technical replicates of blood from a few donors. Unmatched junction bases numbered 4, after V lost 6 bases and J lost 6 bases. CDR1 LNHDA and CDR2 SQIVND come from the germline V gene (reference sequence). This CDR3 is built from 13 residues. TCRdb's table, derived via immunoSEQ multiplex PCR, lists solely in-frame clones and lacks some. The table shows tens of thousands of clones, with over 80% occurring only once. This clone occurred once. The rearrangement uses TRBV19 and TRBJ1-5; TRBD1 aligns across 8 bases. This sequence was found in a human donor in good health. The material sequenced was T cells isolated from PBMCs. This chain's CDR3 is CASRRQGTQPQHF. For the CDR3, the DNA is TGTGCCAGTAGGAGACAGGGGACTCAGCCCCAGCATTTT.